This is a list of T cell receptor beta chains from one sample in a study of response to subunit inactivated influenza vaccine. Via MiXCR, TCRdb re-called the RT-PCR reads, giving one row per CDR3 protein. The sample has around 790,000 distinct CDR3 sequences, approximately 22% seen once. The starting material was PBMCs from blood, obtained less than 6 days after vaccination. The receptors were sampled from a man aged 50-60 years who received an inactivated influenza vaccine. Both conserved end residues are part of each CDR3. Fields, in order: V gene, D gene, J gene, clone size, CDR3 DNA, CDR3 protein. The D gene is left open where the match is weak. Only part of the rows carry a size: once, few, many, or a class if the clone is expanded.

v_gene: TRBV15
d_gene: TRBD2
j_gene: TRBJ2-7
abundance: few
CDR3nt: TGTGCCACCAGCGTCGGGAGCGGGGTCTACGAGCAGTACTTC
CDR3aa: CATSVGSGVYEQYF

v_gene: TRBV12-3/TRBV12-4
d_gene: TRBD1
j_gene: TRBJ1-2
abundance: many
CDR3nt: TGTGCCAGCAGTACGGGACAGGGGTTCAGTGGCTACACCTTC
CDR3aa: CASSTGQGFSGYTF

v_gene: TRBV3-1
d_gene: TRBD1
j_gene: TRBJ2-7
abundance: .
CDR3nt: TGTGCCAGCAGCCAAGGGTCGAGGGGGCGCCTCTACGAGCAGTACTTC
CDR3aa: CASSQGSRGRLYEQYF

v_gene: TRBV20-1
d_gene: .
j_gene: TRBJ2-5
abundance: .
CDR3nt: TGCAGTGCTCCCAAGTACCAAGAGACCCAGTACTTC
CDR3aa: CSAPKYQETQYF

v_gene: TRBV20-1
d_gene: .
j_gene: TRBJ2-7
abundance: few
CDR3nt: TGCAGTGCTAGAGACGCTGCCGGGGGCTACGAGCAGTACTTC
CDR3aa: CSARDAAGGYEQYF

v_gene: TRBV9
d_gene: TRBD2
j_gene: TRBJ2-1
abundance: many
CDR3nt: TGTGCCAGCAGCCCCATTTCGGGAGGGCGAGGTAATGAGCAGTTCTTC
CDR3aa: CASSPISGGRGNEQFF

v_gene: TRBV5-1
d_gene: TRBD2
j_gene: TRBJ2-1
abundance: many
CDR3nt: TGCGCCAGCAGCTTGGGACTAGCGGTTTACAATGAGCAGTTCTTC
CDR3aa: CASSLGLAVYNEQFF

v_gene: TRBV12-3/TRBV12-4
d_gene: .
j_gene: TRBJ2-5
abundance: few
CDR3nt: TGTGCCAGCAGTGAATACCTAGAGACCCAGTACTTC
CDR3aa: CASSEYLETQYF

v_gene: TRBV7-6
d_gene: .
j_gene: TRBJ2-1
abundance: few
CDR3nt: TGTGCCAGCAGCTTAAGCACTACGAGCTACAATGAGCAGTTCTTC
CDR3aa: CASSLSTTSYNEQFF

v_gene: TRBV12-3/TRBV12-4
d_gene: TRBD1
j_gene: TRBJ2-7
abundance: .
CDR3nt: TGTGCCAGCACGGTCTCGGACAGGGTCAGGCAGTACTTC
CDR3aa: CASTVSDRVRQYF

v_gene: TRBV6-4
d_gene: .
j_gene: TRBJ2-1
abundance: few
CDR3nt: TGTGCCAGCAGTTACCAACTGAGGGGGTACAATGAGCAGTTCTTC
CDR3aa: CASSYQLRGYNEQFF

v_gene: TRBV11-1
d_gene: TRBD1
j_gene: TRBJ2-5
abundance: few
CDR3nt: TGTGCCAGCAGCCGACGTTGGGGGAGACAGGGGACAAGCCTGATTGAGACCCAGTACTTC
CDR3aa: CASSRRWGRQGTSLIETQYF

v_gene: TRBV20-1
d_gene: .
j_gene: TRBJ1-1
abundance: .
CDR3nt: TGCAGTGACTCACAGGGCCAAAACACTGAAGCTTTCTTT
CDR3aa: CSDSQGQNTEAFF

v_gene: TRBV20-1
d_gene: .
j_gene: TRBJ1-4
abundance: .
CDR3nt: TGCAGTGCTAGAGGTCCGGGGCATGAAAAACTGTTTTTT
CDR3aa: CSARGPGHEKLFF

v_gene: TRBV5-1
d_gene: .
j_gene: TRBJ1-1
abundance: few
CDR3nt: TGCGCCAGCAGGGTCTTGGGAGGACAGACTGAAGCTTTCTTT
CDR3aa: CASRVLGGQTEAFF

v_gene: TRBV7-2
d_gene: .
j_gene: TRBJ1-1
abundance: few
CDR3nt: TGTGCCAGCAGCGTCCAGGGGTTTGAGAACACTGAAGCTTTCTTT
CDR3aa: CASSVQGFENTEAFF

v_gene: TRBV7-8
d_gene: .
j_gene: TRBJ1-3
abundance: many
CDR3nt: TGTGCCAGCAGCTTAGCCAGACTGTGGGCCGGGGCCGGAAACACCATATATTTT
CDR3aa: CASSLARLWAGAGNTIYF

v_gene: TRBV12-3/TRBV12-4
d_gene: .
j_gene: TRBJ2-4
abundance: many
CDR3nt: TGTGCCAGCAGTTTGAAAACCCTATGGAGCAAAAACATTCAGTACTTC
CDR3aa: CASSLKTLWSKNIQYF

v_gene: TRBV27
d_gene: .
j_gene: TRBJ2-3
abundance: .
CDR3nt: TGTGCCAGCAGCCCGAACCCTAGGGGGGTCACAGATACGCAGTATTTT
CDR3aa: CASSPNPRGVTDTQYF

v_gene: TRBV20-1
d_gene: .
j_gene: TRBJ2-4
abundance: few
CDR3nt: TGCAGTGCTACTGGGAATCAGGCCAAAAACATTCAGTACTTC
CDR3aa: CSATGNQAKNIQYF

v_gene: TRBV20-1
d_gene: TRBD1
j_gene: TRBJ1-3
abundance: .
CDR3nt: TGCAGTGCAAGGGACAGGCGGGGAGGAAACACCATATATTTT
CDR3aa: CSARDRRGGNTIYF

v_gene: TRBV12-3/TRBV12-4
d_gene: .
j_gene: TRBJ2-7
abundance: few
CDR3nt: TGTGCCAGCAGTTTTCGGGTGGGGATCTCCGAGCAGTACTTC
CDR3aa: CASSFRVGISEQYF

v_gene: TRBV7-9
d_gene: .
j_gene: TRBJ2-5
abundance: few
CDR3nt: TGTGCCAGCAGCTTAGGAGGATCCGGGACCCAGTACTTC
CDR3aa: CASSLGGSGTQYF

v_gene: TRBV20-1
d_gene: .
j_gene: TRBJ2-1
abundance: .
CDR3nt: TGCAGTGCTAGAGAGAACACCTACAATGAGCAGTTCTTC
CDR3aa: CSARENTYNEQFF

v_gene: TRBV12-3/TRBV12-4
d_gene: .
j_gene: TRBJ2-5
abundance: many
CDR3nt: TGTGCCAGCAGTCGTAACGGACAGAACCAAGAGACCCAGTACTTC
CDR3aa: CASSRNGQNQETQYF

v_gene: TRBV25-1
d_gene: .
j_gene: TRBJ1-2
abundance: few
CDR3nt: TGTGCCAGCAGTGAATATGTGGCTGGCTACACCTTC
CDR3aa: CASSEYVAGYTF

v_gene: TRBV7-6
d_gene: .
j_gene: TRBJ2-2
abundance: .
CDR3nt: TGTGCCAGCAGCTTAGCGGGAGGACACACCGGGGAGCTGTTTTTT
CDR3aa: CASSLAGGHTGELFF

v_gene: TRBV3-1
d_gene: .
j_gene: TRBJ1-2
abundance: .
CDR3nt: TGTGCCAGCAGCCAAGGACAGGATAACTATGGCTACACCTTC
CDR3aa: CASSQGQDNYGYTF

v_gene: TRBV6-5
d_gene: TRBD2
j_gene: TRBJ2-7
abundance: .
CDR3nt: TGTGCCAGCAGTTATCCGCCCTCTAGCGGGAGAGCGTACGAGCAGTACTTC
CDR3aa: CASSYPPSSGRAYEQYF

v_gene: TRBV29-1
d_gene: TRBD2
j_gene: TRBJ2-3
abundance: few
CDR3nt: TGCAGCGTAGCCGGGACTAGCGGTCGATCGACAGATACGCAGTATTTT
CDR3aa: CSVAGTSGRSTDTQYF

v_gene: TRBV7-2
d_gene: TRBD1
j_gene: TRBJ2-7
abundance: .
CDR3nt: TGTGCCAGCAGCTTCTCGGGACAGGAGATCTCCTACGAGCAGTACTTC
CDR3aa: CASSFSGQEISYEQYF

v_gene: TRBV20-1
d_gene: .
j_gene: TRBJ2-1
abundance: few
CDR3nt: TGCAGTGCTAGGGTCCGGGACTTCTACACTTACAATGAGCAGTTCTTC
CDR3aa: CSARVRDFYTYNEQFF

v_gene: TRBV7-3
d_gene: TRBD2
j_gene: TRBJ2-5
abundance: few
CDR3nt: TGTGCCAGCGCGGGGGGGAATCAAGAGACCCAGTACTTC
CDR3aa: CASAGGNQETQYF

v_gene: TRBV7-9
d_gene: .
j_gene: TRBJ2-5
abundance: .
CDR3nt: TGTGCCAGCAGCTCTAGGGCCCAACAAGAGACCCAGTACTTC
CDR3aa: CASSSRAQQETQYF

v_gene: TRBV7-8
d_gene: .
j_gene: TRBJ2-5
abundance: few
CDR3nt: TGTGCCAGCAGCTTAGTCCTCAGCAAAGAGACCCAGTACTTC
CDR3aa: CASSLVLSKETQYF

v_gene: TRBV7-8
d_gene: .
j_gene: TRBJ1-5
abundance: few
CDR3nt: TGTGCCAGCAGCTTACAAGGTGGGGAGCAGCCCCAGCATTTT
CDR3aa: CASSLQGGEQPQHF

v_gene: TRBV11-2
d_gene: .
j_gene: TRBJ2-1
abundance: .
CDR3nt: TGTGCCAGCACCCACCAACTTTCCTACAATGAGCAGTTCTTC
CDR3aa: CASTHQLSYNEQFF

v_gene: TRBV16
d_gene: .
j_gene: TRBJ2-7
abundance: few
CDR3nt: TGTGCCAGCAGCCAACCAGGGACGGCTTACGAGCAGTACTTC
CDR3aa: CASSQPGTAYEQYF

v_gene: TRBV7-2
d_gene: TRBD1
j_gene: TRBJ2-7
abundance: few
CDR3nt: TGTGCCAGCAGCTTTAGCACAGGGGTTTCCTACGAGCAGTACTTC
CDR3aa: CASSFSTGVSYEQYF

v_gene: TRBV27
d_gene: .
j_gene: TRBJ2-7
abundance: .
CDR3nt: TGTGCCAGCATGACAGTTGGCGACGAGCAGTACTTC
CDR3aa: CASMTVGDEQYF

v_gene: TRBV12-3/TRBV12-4
d_gene: .
j_gene: TRBJ2-1
abundance: few
CDR3nt: TGTGCCAGCAGTCCAGGCCCGGGTGTAGTGCAGTTCTTC
CDR3aa: CASSPGPGVVQFF

v_gene: TRBV5-1
d_gene: .
j_gene: TRBJ1-1
abundance: many
CDR3nt: TGTGCCAGCAGCTTAGCTGGATCGAACACTGAAGCTTTCTTT
CDR3aa: CASSLAGSNTEAFF